The entry below describes one T cell receptor beta chain. These data are taken from a study of shared clonotypes between healthy human individuals. The table came from immunoSEQ multiplex PCR; TCRdb's copy has only in-frame clones and leaves some out. The top ten clones hold about 0.38% of a sample with around 2.5 million clones, over 85% of them seen once. The CDR3 length is 14 residues. Per germline, CDR1 SGHRS and CDR2 YFSETQ. V lost 0 bases to trimming and J lost 15 bases, with 19 bases between them. The sequence was obtained from a man between 18 and 35 years old in good health. Some clones in this sample may be carry-over from other donors' samples. This chain uses TRBV5-1 with TRBJ2-1, with D possibly being TRBD1 or TRBD2 (6 bases each). The sample comprised naive CD4+ T cells from PBMCs. Subset described: CD45RA+ positively selected. CDR3 region: CASSLDRPSTGAFF. The CDR3 DNA reads as TGCGCCAGCAGCTTGGACAGACCATCGACGGGGGCGTTCTTC.